The sequence of this TCR beta chain was determined in a study of T cells in Graves' hyperthyroidism and ophthalmopathy. There were TCR beta CDR3 regions amplified from RNA transcripts. Carried out on the TCR CDR3, a first-round RT-PCR used the HTBI primer set. TCRdb passed the multiplex PCR reads through MiXCR, listing each CDR3 protein once. The repertoire holds some 620,000 distinct CDR3 sequences, with about a sixth as singletons. CDR1 and CDR2 (germline): LGHNA, YNFKEQ. CDR3 length: 20 amino acids. The junction had 18 bases not matched to a gene; V was cut back by 0 bases and J by 10 bases. In patients aged 18 to 65, hyperthyroidism was newly diagnosed, with duration under 2 months. Uncontrolled infection, other autoimmune disease, pregnancy or lactation barred patients from enrollment. Used for diagnoses were clinical symptoms, serum thyroxine and TRAb, thyroid ultrasound and orbital computed tomography. A roughly 9.3 ml volume of fresh peripheral blood provided the PBMCs.

This TCR came from a woman in her 30s with Graves' hyperthyroidism. Sequenced: blood. The rearrangement links TRBV4-2 to TRBJ2-1; 13 bases are a match to TRBD2. This CDR3 is CASSQEEEFETSGRVGEQFF. Written as DNA, the CDR3 is TGTGCCAGCAGCCAAGAGGAGGAGTTTGAAACTAGCGGGAGGGTGGGGGAGCAGTTCTTC.